The rows below give T cell receptor beta chains drawn from one sample of a study of T cells in Graves' hyperthyroidism and ophthalmopathy. TCRdb used MiXCR to reprocess the multiplex PCR reads, holding one entry per CDR3 protein. The sample includes about 500,000 distinct CDR3 sequences, roughly 16% of them seen just once. Sample: blood. These receptors were obtained from a woman aged 30 to 39 with Graves' ophthalmopathy. Both conserved end residues are part of each CDR3. The D gene is left open where the match is weak. Rows give clone size only sometimes, using once, few, many, or a class for an expanded clone.

>TRBJ1-1|.|TRBV6-2/TRBV6-3|few
CASSEVMNTEAFF
TGTGCCAGCAGTGAAGTTATGAACACTGAAGCTTTCTTT
>TRBJ2-7|TRBD2|TRBV11-3|.
CASSLNLILRTSGRANEQYF
TGTGCCAGCAGCTTAAATCTGATTTTAAGGACTAGCGGGAGGGCCAACGAGCAGTACTTC
>TRBJ2-2|TRBD1|TRBV2|few
CASNNRGSTGELFF
TGTGCCAGCAATAACAGGGGTTCCACCGGGGAGCTGTTTTTT
>TRBJ2-1|.|TRBV28|few
CASSLIPGKSSYNEQFF
TGTGCCAGCAGTTTAATTCCCGGGAAGAGCTCCTACAATGAGCAGTTCTTC
>TRBJ1-2|TRBD1|TRBV5-1|many
CASSSSDRVTYGYTF
TGCGCCAGCAGCTCCTCTGACAGGGTTACATATGGCTACACCTTC
>TRBJ2-7|.|TRBV11-3|many
CASSLVVGDEQYF
TGTGCCAGCAGCTTAGTAGTGGGGGACGAGCAGTACTTC
>TRBJ2-5|TRBD1|TRBV29-1|many
CSVERTGLGQETQYF
TGCAGCGTTGAACGGACAGGGCTAGGGCAAGAGACCCAGTACTTC
>TRBJ1-2|.|TRBV6-5|.
CASRYRVDYGYTF
TGTGCCAGCAGGTACAGGGTAGACTATGGCTACACCTTC
>TRBJ2-5|.|TRBV13|many
CASSSYLETQYF
TGTGCCAGCAGCTCGTATCTAGAGACCCAGTACTTC
>TRBJ2-5|.|TRBV19|.
CASSMGGAIQETQYF
TGTGCCAGTAGTATGGGGGGCGCGATACAAGAGACCCAGTACTTC
>TRBJ2-2|.|TRBV7-6|.
CASSLVAYTGELFF
TGTGCCAGCAGCTTAGTGGCCTACACCGGGGAGCTGTTTTTT
>TRBJ2-7|TRBD2|TRBV29-1|.
CSVEGPSGVYEQYF
TGCAGCGTTGAAGGGCCTAGCGGAGTCTACGAGCAGTACTTC
>TRBJ2-1|TRBD1|TRBV18|many
CASSPGQGNEQFF
TGTGCCAGCTCACCGGGACAGGGCAATGAGCAGTTCTTC
>TRBJ2-5|.|TRBV28|many
CASSLVWGDGETQYF
TGTGCCAGCAGTTTAGTTTGGGGGGATGGAGAGACCCAGTACTTC
>TRBJ1-2|TRBD1|TRBV6-5|few
CASSSPRDSLDYGYTF
TGTGCCAGCAGTTCACCCCGGGACAGTCTGGACTATGGCTACACCTTC
>TRBJ2-1|TRBD2|TRBV18|.
CASSPRETSGLNNEQFF
TGTGCCAGCTCACCACGAGAAACTAGCGGCCTCAACAATGAGCAGTTCTTC
>TRBJ2-7|.|TRBV7-8|many
CASGSGRGHSSGYEQYF
TGTGCCAGCGGGAGTGGCAGGGGGCATTCTAGCGGCTACGAGCAGTACTTC
>TRBJ1-1|.|TRBV3-1|many
CASKGDSVNTEAFF
TGTGCCAGCAAGGGGGATAGTGTGAACACTGAAGCTTTCTTT
>TRBJ2-1|.|TRBV20-1|many
CSATLRRESYNEQFF
TGCAGTGCAACTCTCAGACGCGAGTCCTACAATGAGCAGTTCTTC
>TRBJ2-7|TRBD2|TRBV20-1|.
CSASKGLASYEQYF
TGCAGTGCTAGCAAGGGACTAGCGTCCTACGAGCAGTACTTC
>TRBJ1-2|.|TRBV6-4|.
CASSSGALGSYGYTF
TGTGCCAGCAGTTCCGGGGCACTTGGCAGCTATGGCTACACCTTC
>TRBJ1-4|.|TRBV19|.
CASSTGQNEKLFF
TGTGCCAGTAGTACCGGACAGAATGAAAAACTGTTTTTT
>TRBJ2-1|.|TRBV24-1|many
CATSDLRTGRQSYNEQFF
TGTGCCACCAGTGATTTGCGAACAGGGAGGCAATCCTACAATGAGCAGTTCTTC
>TRBJ2-5|TRBD1|TRBV20-1|many
CSAVQGGGETQYF
TGCAGTGCCGTACAGGGGGGAGGAGAGACCCAGTACTTC
>TRBJ2-5|.|TRBV10-2|few
CASSGERGVGETQYF
TGCGCCAGCAGTGGGGAGAGGGGGGTCGGGGAGACCCAGTACTTC
>TRBJ2-3|.|TRBV28|.
CASRRASAITDTQYF
TGTGCCAGCAGGAGGGCCTCGGCTATAACAGATACGCAGTATTTT
>TRBJ1-1|.|TRBV2|many
CASSEQVSTEAFF
TGTGCCAGCAGTGAACAGGTATCCACTGAAGCTTTCTTT
>TRBJ2-5|TRBD1|TRBV6-1|many
CASSDGTGVGTQYF
TGTGCCAGCAGCGACGGGACAGGGGTTGGGACCCAGTACTTC
>TRBJ1-4|TRBD1|TRBV7-2|.
CASSLRTGVKLFF
TGTGCCAGCAGCCTAAGGACAGGGGTAAAACTGTTTTTT
>TRBJ2-3|.|TRBV20-1|many
CSATQGGTDTQYF
TGCAGTGCTACCCAGGGAGGCACAGATACGCAGTATTTT
>TRBJ1-1|TRBD1|TRBV28|many
CASTQGGMNTEAFF
TGTGCCAGCACTCAAGGGGGCATGAACACTGAAGCTTTCTTT
>TRBJ1-1|.|TRBV15|few
CATSPVAVLNTEAFF
TGTGCCACCAGCCCCGTGGCAGTTTTGAACACTGAAGCTTTCTTT
>TRBJ2-5|TRBD2|TRBV9|many
CASSVDGAGYSKTQYF
TGTGCCAGCAGCGTAGACGGAGCGGGGTACTCGAAGACCCAGTACTTC
>TRBJ1-2|TRBD1|TRBV27|many
CASSPAFAGTGLYTF
TGTGCCAGCAGCCCCGCATTCGCCGGGACAGGGCTCTACACCTTC
>TRBJ2-7|TRBD2|TRBV6-5|.
CASSYSASGVDYEQYF
TGTGCCAGCAGTTACTCGGCCAGCGGGGTAGACTACGAGCAGTACTTC
>TRBJ2-7|TRBD2|TRBV4-2|.
CASSHLGLAGANEQYF
TGTGCCAGCAGCCACCTGGGACTAGCGGGAGCAAACGAGCAGTACTTC
>TRBJ2-3|TRBD1|TRBV19|many
CASSTTGGSDTQYF
TGTGCCAGTAGTACGACAGGGGGCTCAGATACGCAGTATTTT
>TRBJ2-5|.|TRBV19|.
CASSMGGGLETQYF
TGTGCCAGTAGTATGGGAGGGGGTTTAGAGACCCAGTACTTC
>TRBJ1-5|.|TRBV28|many
CASSLGTGNQPQHF
TGTGCCAGCTCACTTGGGACGGGGAATCAGCCCCAGCATTTT
>TRBJ2-3|.|TRBV6-2/TRBV6-3|many
CASSNYRPSDTDTQYF
TGTGCCAGCAGTAATTATCGACCCTCCGACACAGATACGCAGTATTTT
>TRBJ2-7|.|TRBV6-2/TRBV6-3|many
CASQEDSSGEQYF
TGTGCCAGCCAAGAGGACAGTTCGGGCGAGCAGTACTTC
>TRBJ1-5|.|TRBV2|few
CASRRDQNQPQHF
TGTGCCAGCAGGAGGGACCAAAATCAGCCCCAGCATTTT
>TRBJ2-1|.|TRBV28|many
CASSSDSGSGYEQFF
TGTGCCAGCAGTTCGGACAGCGGATCAGGCTATGAGCAGTTCTTC